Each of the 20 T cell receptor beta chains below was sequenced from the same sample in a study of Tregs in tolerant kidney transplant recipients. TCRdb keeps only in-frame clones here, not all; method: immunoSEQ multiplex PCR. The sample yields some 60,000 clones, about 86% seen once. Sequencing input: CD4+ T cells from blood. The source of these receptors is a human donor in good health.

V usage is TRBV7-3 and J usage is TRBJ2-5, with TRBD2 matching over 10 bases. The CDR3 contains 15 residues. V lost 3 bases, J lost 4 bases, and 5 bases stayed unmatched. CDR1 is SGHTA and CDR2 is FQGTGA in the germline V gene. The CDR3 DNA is TGTGCCAGCAGCTTCAGCGGGGGGGCCGGAGAGACCCAGTACTTC. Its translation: CASSFSGGAGETQYF.

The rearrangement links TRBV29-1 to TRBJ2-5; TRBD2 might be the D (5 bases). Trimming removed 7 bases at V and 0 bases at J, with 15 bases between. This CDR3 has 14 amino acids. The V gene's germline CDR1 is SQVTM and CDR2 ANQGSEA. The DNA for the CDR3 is TGCAGCGGCCGCCTGAGAGGGAACCAAGAGACCCAGTACTTC. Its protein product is CSGRLRGNQETQYF.

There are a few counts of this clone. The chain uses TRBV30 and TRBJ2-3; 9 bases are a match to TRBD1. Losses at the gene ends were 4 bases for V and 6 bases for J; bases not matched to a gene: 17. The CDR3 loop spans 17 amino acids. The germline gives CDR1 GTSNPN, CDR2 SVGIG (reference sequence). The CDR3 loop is CAWKAFYGQGFGDTQYF. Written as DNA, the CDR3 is TGTGCCTGGAAGGCGTTTTACGGACAGGGGTTCGGGGATACGCAGTATTTT.

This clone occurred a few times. In nucleotides, the CDR3 is TGCGCCAGCAGGAGGGGACAGGGGACCCCTAATGAAAAACTGTTTTTT. Translation: CASRRGQGTPNEKLFF. The V call is TRBV5-1, the J call TRBJ1-4; 10 bases align to TRBD1. The CDR3 consists of 16 residues. Germline V gives CDR1 SGHRS, CDR2 YFSETQ. The V gene end was trimmed by 5 bases and the J gene end by 3 bases; junction bases not matched to a gene: 7.

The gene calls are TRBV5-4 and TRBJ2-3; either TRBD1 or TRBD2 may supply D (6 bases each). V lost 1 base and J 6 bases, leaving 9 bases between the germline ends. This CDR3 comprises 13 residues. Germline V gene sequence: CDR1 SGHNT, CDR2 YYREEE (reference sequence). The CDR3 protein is CASSLSGADTQYF. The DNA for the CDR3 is TGTGCCAGCAGCTTGTCGGGGGCGGATACGCAGTATTTT.

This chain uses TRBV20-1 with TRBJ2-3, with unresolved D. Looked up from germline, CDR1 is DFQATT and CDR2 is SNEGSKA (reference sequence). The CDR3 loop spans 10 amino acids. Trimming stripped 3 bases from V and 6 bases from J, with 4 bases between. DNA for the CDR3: TGCAGTGCTAGCCCGGATACGCAGTATTTT. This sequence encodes CSASPDTQYF.

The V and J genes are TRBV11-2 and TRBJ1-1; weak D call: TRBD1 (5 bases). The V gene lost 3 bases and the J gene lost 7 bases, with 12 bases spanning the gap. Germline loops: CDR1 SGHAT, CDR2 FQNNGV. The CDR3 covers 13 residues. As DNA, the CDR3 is TGTGCCAGCAGCTTTGGGGCAGTCAATGAAGCTTTCTTT. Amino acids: CASSFGAVNEAFF.

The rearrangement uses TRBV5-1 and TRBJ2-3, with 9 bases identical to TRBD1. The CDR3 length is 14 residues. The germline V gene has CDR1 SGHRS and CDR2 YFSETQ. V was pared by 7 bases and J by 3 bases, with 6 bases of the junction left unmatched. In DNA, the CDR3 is TGCGCCAGCTGGGGGGGACAGGGAACAGATACGCAGTATTTT. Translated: CASWGGQGTDTQYF.

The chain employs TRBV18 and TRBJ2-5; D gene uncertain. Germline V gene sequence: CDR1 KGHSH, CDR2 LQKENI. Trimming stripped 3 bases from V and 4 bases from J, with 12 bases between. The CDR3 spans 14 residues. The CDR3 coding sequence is TGTGCCAGCTCACCTTGGGGTATTGGAGAGACCCAGTACTTC. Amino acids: CASSPWGIGETQYF.

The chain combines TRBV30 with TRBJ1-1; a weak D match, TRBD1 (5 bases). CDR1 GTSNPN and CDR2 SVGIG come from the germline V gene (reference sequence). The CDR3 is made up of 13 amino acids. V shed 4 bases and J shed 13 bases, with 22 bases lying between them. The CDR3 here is CAWTPPGRSSDFF. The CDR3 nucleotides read TGTGCCTGGACCCCCCCGGGACGTTCCTCTGATTTCTTT.

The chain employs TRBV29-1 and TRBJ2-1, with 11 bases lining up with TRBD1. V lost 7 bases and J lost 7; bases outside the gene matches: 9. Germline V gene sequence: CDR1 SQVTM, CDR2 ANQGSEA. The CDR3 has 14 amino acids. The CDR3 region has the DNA TGCAGCGGTATACCGGGACAGGGGGGGAATGAGCAGTTCTTC. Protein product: CSGIPGQGGNEQFF.

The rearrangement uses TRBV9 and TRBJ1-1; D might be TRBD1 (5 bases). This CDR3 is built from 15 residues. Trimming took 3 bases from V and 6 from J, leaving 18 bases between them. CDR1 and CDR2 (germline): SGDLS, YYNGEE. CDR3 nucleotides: TGTGCCAGCAGCGCCCACAGGAGACCCACCCCTGAAGCTTTCTTT. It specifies CASSAHRRPTPEAFF.

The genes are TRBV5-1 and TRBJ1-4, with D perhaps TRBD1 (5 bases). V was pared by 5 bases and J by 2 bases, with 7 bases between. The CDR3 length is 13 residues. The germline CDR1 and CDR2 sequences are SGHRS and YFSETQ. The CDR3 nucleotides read TGCGCCAGCAGAGGGGCGACTAATGAAAAACTGTTTTTT. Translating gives CASRGATNEKLFF.

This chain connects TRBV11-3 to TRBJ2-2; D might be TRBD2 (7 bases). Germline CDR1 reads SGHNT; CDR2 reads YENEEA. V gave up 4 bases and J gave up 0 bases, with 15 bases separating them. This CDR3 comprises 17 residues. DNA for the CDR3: TGTGCCAGCAGCTCCCTGGGGGAGGGGGCGAACACCGGGGAGCTGTTTTTT. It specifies CASSSLGEGANTGELFF.

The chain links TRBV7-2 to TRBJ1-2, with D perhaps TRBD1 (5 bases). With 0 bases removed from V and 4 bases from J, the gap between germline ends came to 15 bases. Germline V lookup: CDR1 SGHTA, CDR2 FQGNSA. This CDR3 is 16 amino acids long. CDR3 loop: CASSLASAGTLYGYTF. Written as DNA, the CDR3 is TGTGCCAGCAGCTTAGCTTCGGCGGGGACCCTCTATGGCTACACCTTC.

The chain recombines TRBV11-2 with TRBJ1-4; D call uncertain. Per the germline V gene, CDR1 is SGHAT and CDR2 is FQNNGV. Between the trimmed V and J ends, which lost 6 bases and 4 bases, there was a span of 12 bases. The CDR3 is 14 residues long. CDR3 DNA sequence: TGTGCCAGCAGTCGAGACGGAGGTAATGAAAAACTGTTTTTT. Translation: CASSRDGGNEKLFF.

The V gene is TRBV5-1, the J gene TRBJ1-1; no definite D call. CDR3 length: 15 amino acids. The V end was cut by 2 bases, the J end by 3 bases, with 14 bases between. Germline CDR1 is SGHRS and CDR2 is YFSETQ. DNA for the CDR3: TGCGCCAGCAGCTTCAACGGGGTACCGGACACTGAAGCTTTCTTT. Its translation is CASSFNGVPDTEAFF.

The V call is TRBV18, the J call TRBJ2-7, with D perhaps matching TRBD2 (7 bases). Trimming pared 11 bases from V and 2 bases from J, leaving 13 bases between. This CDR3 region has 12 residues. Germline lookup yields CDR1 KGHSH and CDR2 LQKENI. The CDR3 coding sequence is TGTGCCGGCGGGGGCACTGCCTACGAGCAGTACTTC. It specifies CAGGGTAYEQYF.

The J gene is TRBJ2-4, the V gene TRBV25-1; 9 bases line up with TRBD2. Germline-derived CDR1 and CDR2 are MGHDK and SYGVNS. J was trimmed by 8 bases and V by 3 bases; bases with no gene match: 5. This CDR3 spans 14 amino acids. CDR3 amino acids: CASSDLASGDIQYF. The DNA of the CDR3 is TGTGCCAGCAGTGATTTGGCTAGCGGGGACATTCAGTACTTC.

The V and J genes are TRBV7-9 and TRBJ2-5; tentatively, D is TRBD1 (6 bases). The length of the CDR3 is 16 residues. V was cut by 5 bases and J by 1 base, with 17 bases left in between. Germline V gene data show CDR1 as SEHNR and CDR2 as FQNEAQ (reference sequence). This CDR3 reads CASSAFPGAAQETQYF. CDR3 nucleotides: TGTGCCAGCAGCGCCTTCCCAGGGGCGGCCCAAGAGACCCAGTACTTC.